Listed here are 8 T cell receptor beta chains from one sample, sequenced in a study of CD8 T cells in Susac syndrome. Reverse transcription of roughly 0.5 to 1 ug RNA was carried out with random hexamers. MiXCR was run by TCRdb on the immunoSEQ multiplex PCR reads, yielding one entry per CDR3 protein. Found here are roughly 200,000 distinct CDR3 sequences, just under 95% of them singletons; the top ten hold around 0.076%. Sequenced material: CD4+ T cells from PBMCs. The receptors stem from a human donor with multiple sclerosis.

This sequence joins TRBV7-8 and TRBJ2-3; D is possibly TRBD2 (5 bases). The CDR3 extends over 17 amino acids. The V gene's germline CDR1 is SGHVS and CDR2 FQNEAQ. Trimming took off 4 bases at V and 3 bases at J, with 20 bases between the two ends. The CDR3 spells CASSSALIRGSTDTQYF. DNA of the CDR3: TGTGCCAGCAGCTCCGCACTCATACGGGGTAGTACAGATACGCAGTATTTT.

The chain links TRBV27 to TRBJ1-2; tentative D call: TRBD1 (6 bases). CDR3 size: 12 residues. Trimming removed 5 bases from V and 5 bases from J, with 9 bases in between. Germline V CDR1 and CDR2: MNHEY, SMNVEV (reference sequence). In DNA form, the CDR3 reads TGTGCCAGCAGTGGTCAGGGGTATGGCTACACCTTC. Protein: CASSGQGYGYTF.

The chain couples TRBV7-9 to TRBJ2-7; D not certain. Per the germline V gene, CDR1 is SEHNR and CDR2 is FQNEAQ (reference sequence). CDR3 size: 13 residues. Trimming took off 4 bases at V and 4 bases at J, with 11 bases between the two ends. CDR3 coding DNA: TGTGCCAGCAGCTCGGAAACAACATACGAGCAGTACTTC. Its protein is CASSSETTYEQYF.

Written as DNA, the CDR3 is TGCAGTGCTAGAGAGACATCCGGGAACTCACCCCTCCACTTT. It yields the protein CSARETSGNSPLHF. The V and J genes are TRBV20-1 and TRBJ1-6; D is uncertain. CDR3 length: 14 amino acids. V lost 0 bases and J lost 10, with 13 bases in between. CDR1 and CDR2 from the germline V gene are DFQATT and SNEGSKA (reference sequence).

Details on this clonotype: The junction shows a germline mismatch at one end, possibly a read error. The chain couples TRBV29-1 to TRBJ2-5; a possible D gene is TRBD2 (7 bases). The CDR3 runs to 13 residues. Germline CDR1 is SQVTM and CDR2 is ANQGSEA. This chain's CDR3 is CSVDGGGEENQYF. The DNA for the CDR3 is TGCAGCGTTGATGGCGGGGGCGAAGAGAACCAGTACTTC.

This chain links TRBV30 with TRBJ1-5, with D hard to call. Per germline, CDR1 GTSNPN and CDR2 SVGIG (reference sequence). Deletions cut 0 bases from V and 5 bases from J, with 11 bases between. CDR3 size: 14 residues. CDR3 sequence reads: CAWSVTLGDQPQHF. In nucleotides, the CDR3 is TGTGCCTGGAGTGTGACATTGGGCGATCAGCCCCAGCATTTT.

DNA for the CDR3: TGTGCCAGCAGCGCCAGCGGTCCAGGCCCCCTCCACTTT. This codes for CASSASGPGPLHF. The V gene is TRBV9, the J gene TRBJ1-6; D remains unclear. The V end was cut by 3 bases, the J end by 13 bases, with 14 bases between. In germline, CDR1 is SGDLS, CDR2 YYNGEE. This CDR3 has 13 amino acids.

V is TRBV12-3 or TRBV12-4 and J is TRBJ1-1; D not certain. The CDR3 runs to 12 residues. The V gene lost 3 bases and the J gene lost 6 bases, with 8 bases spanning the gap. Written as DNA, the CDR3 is TGTGCCAGCAGTTTTGTCTACCCTGAAGCTTTCTTT. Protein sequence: CASSFVYPEAFF.